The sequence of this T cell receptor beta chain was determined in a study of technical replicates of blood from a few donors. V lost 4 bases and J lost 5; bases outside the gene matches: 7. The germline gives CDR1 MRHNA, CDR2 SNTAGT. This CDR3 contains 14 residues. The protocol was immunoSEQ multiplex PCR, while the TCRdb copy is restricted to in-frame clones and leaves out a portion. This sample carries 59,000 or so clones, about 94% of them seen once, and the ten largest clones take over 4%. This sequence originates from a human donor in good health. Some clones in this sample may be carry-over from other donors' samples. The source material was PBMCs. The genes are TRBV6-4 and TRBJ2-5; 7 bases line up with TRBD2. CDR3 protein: CASSGPGLMETQYF. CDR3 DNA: TGTGCCAGCAGTGGCCCGGGACTAATGGAGACCCAGTACTTC.